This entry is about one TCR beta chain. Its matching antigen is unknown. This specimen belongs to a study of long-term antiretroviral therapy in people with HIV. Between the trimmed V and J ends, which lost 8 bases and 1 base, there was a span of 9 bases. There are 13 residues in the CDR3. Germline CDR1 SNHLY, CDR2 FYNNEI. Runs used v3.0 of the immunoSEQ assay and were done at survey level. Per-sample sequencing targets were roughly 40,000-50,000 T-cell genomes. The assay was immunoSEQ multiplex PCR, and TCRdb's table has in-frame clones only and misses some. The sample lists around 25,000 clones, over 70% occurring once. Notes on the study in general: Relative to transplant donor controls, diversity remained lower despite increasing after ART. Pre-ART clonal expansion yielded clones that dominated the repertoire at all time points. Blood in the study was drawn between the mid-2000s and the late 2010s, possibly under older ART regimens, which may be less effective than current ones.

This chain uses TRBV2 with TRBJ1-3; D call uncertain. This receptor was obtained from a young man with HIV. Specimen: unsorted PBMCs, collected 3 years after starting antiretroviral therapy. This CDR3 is CASDLASGNTIYF. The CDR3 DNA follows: TGTGCCAGCGACCTAGCATCTGGAAACACCATATATTTT.